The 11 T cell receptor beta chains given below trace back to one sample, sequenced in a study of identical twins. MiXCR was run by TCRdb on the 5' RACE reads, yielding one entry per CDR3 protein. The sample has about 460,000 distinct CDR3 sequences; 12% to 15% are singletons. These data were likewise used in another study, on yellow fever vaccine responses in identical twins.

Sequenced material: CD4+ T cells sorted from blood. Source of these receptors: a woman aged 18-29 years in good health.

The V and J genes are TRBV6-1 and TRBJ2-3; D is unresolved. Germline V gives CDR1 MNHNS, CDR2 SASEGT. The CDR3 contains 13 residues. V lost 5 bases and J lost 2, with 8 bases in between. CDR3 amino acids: CASSNRHTDTQYF. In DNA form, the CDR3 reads TGTGCCAGCAGTAATAGGCACACAGATACGCAGTATTTT.

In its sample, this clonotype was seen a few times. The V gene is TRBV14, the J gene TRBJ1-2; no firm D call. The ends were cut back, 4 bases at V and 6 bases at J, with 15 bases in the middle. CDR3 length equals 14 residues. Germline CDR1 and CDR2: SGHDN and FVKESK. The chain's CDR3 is CASSPWPAADGYTF. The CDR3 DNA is TGTGCCAGCAGCCCCTGGCCCGCGGCGGATGGCTACACCTTC.

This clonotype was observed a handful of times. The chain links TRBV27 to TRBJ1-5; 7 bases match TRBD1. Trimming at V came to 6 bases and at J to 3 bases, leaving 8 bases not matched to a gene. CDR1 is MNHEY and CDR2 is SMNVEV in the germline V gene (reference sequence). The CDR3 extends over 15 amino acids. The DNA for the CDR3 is TGTGCCAGCAGCTCACCCGACAGGGACAATCAGCCCCAGCATTTT. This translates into CASSSPDRDNQPQHF.

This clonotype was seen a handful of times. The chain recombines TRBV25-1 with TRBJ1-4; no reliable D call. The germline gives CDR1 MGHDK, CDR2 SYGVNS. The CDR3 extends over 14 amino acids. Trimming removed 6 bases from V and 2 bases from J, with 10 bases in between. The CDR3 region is CASRPRETNEKLFF. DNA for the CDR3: TGTGCCAGCAGGCCTCGCGAGACTAATGAAAAACTGTTTTTT.

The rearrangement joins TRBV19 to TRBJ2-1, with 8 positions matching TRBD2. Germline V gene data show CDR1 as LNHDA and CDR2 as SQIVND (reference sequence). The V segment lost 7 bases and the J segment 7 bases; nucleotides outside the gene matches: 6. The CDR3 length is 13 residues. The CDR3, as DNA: TGTGCCAGTATAAGCGGGAGTGGGAATGAGCAGTTCTTC. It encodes CASISGSGNEQFF.

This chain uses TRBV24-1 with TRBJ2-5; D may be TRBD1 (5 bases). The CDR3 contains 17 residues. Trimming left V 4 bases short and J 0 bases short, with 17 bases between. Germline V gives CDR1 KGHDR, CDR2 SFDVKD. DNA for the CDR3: TGTGCCACCAGTGACGGCCAACTCCACAGGCACCAAGAGACCCAGTACTTC. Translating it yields CATSDGQLHRHQETQYF.

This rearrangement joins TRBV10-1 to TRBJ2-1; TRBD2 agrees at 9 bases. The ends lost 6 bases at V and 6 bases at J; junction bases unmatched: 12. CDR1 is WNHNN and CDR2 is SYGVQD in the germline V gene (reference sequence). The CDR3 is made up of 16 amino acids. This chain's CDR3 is CASSRLTSGRGNEQFF. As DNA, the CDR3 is TGCGCCAGCAGCCGACTGACTAGCGGTCGAGGCAATGAGCAGTTCTTC.

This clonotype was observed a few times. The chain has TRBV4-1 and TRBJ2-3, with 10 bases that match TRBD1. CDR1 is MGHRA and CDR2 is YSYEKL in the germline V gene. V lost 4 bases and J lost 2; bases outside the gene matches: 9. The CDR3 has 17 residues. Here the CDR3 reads CASSPQDRGDYTDTQYF. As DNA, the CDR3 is TGCGCCAGCAGCCCCCAGGACAGGGGGGATTACACAGATACGCAGTATTTT.

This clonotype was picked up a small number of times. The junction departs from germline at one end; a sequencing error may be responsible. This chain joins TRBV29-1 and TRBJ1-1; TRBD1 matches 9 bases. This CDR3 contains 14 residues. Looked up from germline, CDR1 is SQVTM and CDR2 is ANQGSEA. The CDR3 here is CSAEHGQGLTEAFF. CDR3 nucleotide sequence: TGCAGCGCTGAACATGGACAGGGGCTCACTGAAGCTTTCTTT.

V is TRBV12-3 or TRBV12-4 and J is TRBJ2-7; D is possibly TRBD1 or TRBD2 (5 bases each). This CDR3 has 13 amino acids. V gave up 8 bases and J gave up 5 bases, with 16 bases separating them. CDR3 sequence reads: CASQSVQGDEQYF. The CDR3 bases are TGTGCCAGCCAATCCGTCCAGGGAGACGAGCAGTACTTC.

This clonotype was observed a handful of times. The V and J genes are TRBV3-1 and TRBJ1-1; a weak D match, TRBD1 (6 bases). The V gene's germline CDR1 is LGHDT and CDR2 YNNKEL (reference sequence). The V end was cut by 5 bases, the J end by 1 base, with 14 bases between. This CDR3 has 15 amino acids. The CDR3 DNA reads TGTGCCAGCAGCAAAGGGGGGTCAGGGAACACTGAAGCTTTCTTT. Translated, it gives CASSKGGSGNTEAFF.